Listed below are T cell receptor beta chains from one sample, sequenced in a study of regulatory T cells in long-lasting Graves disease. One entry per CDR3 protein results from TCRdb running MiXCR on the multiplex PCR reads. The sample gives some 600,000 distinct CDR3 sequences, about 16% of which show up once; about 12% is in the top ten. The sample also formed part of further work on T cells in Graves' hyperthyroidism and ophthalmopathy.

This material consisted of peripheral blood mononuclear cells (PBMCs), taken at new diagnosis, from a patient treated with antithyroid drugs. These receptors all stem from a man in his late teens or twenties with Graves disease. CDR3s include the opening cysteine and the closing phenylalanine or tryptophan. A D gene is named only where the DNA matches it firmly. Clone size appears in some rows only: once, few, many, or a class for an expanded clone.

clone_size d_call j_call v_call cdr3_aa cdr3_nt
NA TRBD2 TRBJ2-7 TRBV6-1 CASRLTSGLYEQYF TGTGCCAGCAGATTGACTAGCGGGTTGTACGAGCAGTACTTC
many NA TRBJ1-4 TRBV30 CAWRSPAGRPEKLFF TGTGCCTGGAGATCCCCCGCAGGAAGACCTGAAAAACTGTTTTTT
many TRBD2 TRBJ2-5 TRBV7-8 CASTTISGSKQETQYF TGTGCCAGCACCACAATTAGCGGGAGTAAGCAAGAGACCCAGTACTTC
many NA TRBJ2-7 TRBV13 CASSLMTGVGFREQYF TGTGCCAGCAGTCTCATGACGGGGGTTGGCTTTCGCGAGCAGTACTTC
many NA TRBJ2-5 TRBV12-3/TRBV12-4 CASSLVLLDGQETQYF TGTGCCAGCAGTTTAGTTTTGTTGGACGGGCAAGAGACCCAGTACTTC
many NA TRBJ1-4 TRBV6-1 CASWATATNEKLFF TGTGCCAGCTGGGCGACAGCAACTAATGAAAAACTGTTTTTT
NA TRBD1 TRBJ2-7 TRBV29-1 CSAAGGIYEQYF TGCAGCGCGGCAGGGGGTATCTACGAGCAGTACTTC
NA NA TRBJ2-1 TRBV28 CASSPGHAYSDEQFF TGTGCCAGCAGCCCTGGACACGCCTATAGCGATGAGCAGTTCTTC
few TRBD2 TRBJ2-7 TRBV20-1 CSAFGTSGDHEQYF TGCAGTGCTTTTGGGACTAGTGGGGATCACGAGCAGTACTTC
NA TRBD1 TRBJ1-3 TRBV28 CASRLDRGAGNTIYF TGTGCCAGCAGATTAGACAGGGGTGCCGGAAACACCATATATTTT
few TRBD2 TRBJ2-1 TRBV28 CASSLSYAGGPVEQFF TGTGCCAGCAGTTTAAGTTACGCGGGAGGGCCTGTTGAGCAGTTCTTC
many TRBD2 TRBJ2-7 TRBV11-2 CASSLAGGPLYEQYF TGTGCCAGCAGCTTAGCGGGAGGGCCACTATACGAGCAGTACTTC
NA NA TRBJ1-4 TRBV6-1 CASTINRVEEKLFF TGTGCCAGCACCATAAACCGGGTAGAAGAAAAACTGTTTTTT
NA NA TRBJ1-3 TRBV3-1 CASSRSASSGNTIYF TGTGCCAGCAGTAGGTCGGCGAGCTCTGGAAACACCATATATTTT
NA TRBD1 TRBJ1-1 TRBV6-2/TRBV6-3 CASRGGRAGLGNEAFF TGTGCCAGCAGAGGGGGCCGGGCCGGCTTGGGAAACGAAGCTTTCTTT
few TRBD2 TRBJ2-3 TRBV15 CATSKVSGSDADTQYF TGTGCCACCAGTAAAGTTAGCGGGAGTGACGCAGATACGCAGTATTTT
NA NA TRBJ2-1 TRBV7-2 CASNPPPSRGEQFF TGTGCCAGCAACCCCCCCCCTTCTCGGGGGGAGCAGTTCTTC
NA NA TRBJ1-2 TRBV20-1 CSASTNYGYTF TGCAGTGCCTCGACAAACTATGGCTACACCTTC
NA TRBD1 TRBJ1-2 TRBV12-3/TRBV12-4 CAIKGTGQEEVANYGYTF TGTGCCATTAAGGGAACAGGACAGGAGGAGGTCGCTAACTATGGCTACACCTTC
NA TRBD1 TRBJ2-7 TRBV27 CASSSFTGVAYEQYF TGTGCCAGCAGTTCCTTTACAGGGGTAGCCTACGAGCAGTACTTC
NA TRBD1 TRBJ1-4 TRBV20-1 CSARGRGRGEKLFF TGCAGTGCTAGAGGAAGGGGCAGGGGGGAAAAACTGTTTTTT
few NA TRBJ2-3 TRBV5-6 CASSSRVRVGTDTQYF TGTGCCAGCAGCTCCAGAGTGAGGGTCGGCACAGATACGCAGTATTTT
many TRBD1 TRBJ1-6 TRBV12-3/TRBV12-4 CASRVLGQGESPLHF TGTGCCAGCAGGGTCCTGGGACAGGGGGAATCACCCCTCCACTTT
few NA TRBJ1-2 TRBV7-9 CASSFPTDGRRNYGYTF TGTGCCAGCAGCTTCCCCACAGATGGACGTCGCAACTATGGCTACACCTTC